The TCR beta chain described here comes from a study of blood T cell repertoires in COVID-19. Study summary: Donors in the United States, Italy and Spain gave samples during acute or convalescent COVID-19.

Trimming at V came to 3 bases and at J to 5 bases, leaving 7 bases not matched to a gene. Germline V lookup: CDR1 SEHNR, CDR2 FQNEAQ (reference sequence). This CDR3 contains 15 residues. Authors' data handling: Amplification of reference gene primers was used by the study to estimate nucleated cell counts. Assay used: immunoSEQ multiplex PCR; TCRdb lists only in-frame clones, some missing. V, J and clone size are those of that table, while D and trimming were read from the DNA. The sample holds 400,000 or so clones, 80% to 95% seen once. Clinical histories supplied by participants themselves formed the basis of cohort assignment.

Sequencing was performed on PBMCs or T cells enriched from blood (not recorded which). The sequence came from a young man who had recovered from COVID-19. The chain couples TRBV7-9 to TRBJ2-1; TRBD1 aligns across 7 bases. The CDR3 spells CASSFLQGTNNEQFF. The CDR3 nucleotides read TGTGCCAGCAGCTTCCTACAGGGGACCAACAATGAGCAGTTCTTC. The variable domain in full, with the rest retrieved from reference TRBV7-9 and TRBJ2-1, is DTGVSQNPRHKITKRGQNVTFRCDPISEHNRLYWYRQTLGQGPEFLTYFQNEAQLEKSRLLSDRFSAERPKGSFSTLEIQRTEQGDSAMYLCASSFLQGTNNEQFFGPGTRLTVL.